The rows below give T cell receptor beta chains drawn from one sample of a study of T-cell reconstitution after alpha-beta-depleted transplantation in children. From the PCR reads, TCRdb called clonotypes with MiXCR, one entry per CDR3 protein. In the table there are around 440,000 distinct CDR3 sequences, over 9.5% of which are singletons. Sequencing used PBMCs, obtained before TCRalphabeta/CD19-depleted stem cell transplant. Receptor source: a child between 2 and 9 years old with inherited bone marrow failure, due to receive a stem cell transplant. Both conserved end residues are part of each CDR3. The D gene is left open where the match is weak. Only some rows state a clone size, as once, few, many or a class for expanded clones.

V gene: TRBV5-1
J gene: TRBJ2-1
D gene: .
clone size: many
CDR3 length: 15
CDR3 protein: CASSLVAGSYHEQFF
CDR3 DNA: TGCGCCAGCAGCTTGGTGGCAGGGTCTTACCATGAGCAGTTCTTC

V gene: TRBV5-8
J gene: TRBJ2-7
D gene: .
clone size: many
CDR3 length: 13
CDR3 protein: CASSSGYTAKQYF
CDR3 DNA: TGTGCCAGCAGCTCCGGTTACACGGCTAAGCAGTACTTC

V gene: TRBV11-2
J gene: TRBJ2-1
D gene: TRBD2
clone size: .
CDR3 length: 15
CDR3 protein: CASSSRTSGMHKQFF
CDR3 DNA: TGTGCCAGCAGTTCCAGGACTAGCGGGATGCATAAGCAGTTCTTC

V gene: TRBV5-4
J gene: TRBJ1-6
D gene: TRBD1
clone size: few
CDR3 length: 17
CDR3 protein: CASSLGFGRGNNSPLHF
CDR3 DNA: TGTGCCAGCAGCTTGGGATTCGGCAGGGGGAATAATTCACCCCTCCACTTT

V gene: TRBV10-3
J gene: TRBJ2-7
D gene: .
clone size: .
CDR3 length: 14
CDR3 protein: CAISESLRAYEQYF
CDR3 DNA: TGTGCCATCAGTGAGTCGCTTCGGGCCTACGAGCAGTACTTC

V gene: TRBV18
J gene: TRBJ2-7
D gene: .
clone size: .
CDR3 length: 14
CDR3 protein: CASSPGSTTEGQYF
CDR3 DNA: TGTGCCAGCTCACCAGGGTCCACCACAGAGGGGCAGTACTTC

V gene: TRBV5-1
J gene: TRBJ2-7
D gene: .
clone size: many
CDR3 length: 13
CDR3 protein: CASSPLESHEQYF
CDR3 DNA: TGCGCCAGCAGCCCCCTGGAGTCCCACGAGCAGTACTTC

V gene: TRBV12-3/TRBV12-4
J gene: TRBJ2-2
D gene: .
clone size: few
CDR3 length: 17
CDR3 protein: CASTPVTSLSDTGELFF
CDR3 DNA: TGTGCCAGCACCCCCGTGACTAGTCTCTCCGACACCGGGGAGCTGTTTTTT

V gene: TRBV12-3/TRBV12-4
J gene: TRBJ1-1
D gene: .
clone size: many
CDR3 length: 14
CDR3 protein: CASSLNSVLSEAFF
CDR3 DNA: TGTGCCAGCAGTTTAAACAGTGTATTGTCTGAAGCTTTCTTT

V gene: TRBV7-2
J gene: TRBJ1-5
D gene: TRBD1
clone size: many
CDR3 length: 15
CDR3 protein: CASSPRGTVYQPQHF
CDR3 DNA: TGTGCCAGCAGCCCCCGAGGGACAGTATATCAGCCCCAGCATTTT

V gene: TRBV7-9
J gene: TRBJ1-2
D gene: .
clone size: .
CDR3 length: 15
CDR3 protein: CASSWGWGENYGYTF
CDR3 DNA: TGTGCCAGCAGTTGGGGATGGGGCGAAAACTATGGCTACACCTTC

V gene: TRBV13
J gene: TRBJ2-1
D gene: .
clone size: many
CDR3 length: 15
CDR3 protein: CASSLVGAEWDEQFF
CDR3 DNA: TGTGCCAGCAGCTTAGTTGGCGCGGAGTGGGATGAGCAGTTCTTC

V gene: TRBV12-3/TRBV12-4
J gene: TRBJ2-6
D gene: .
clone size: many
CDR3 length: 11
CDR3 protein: CASSLLNVLTF
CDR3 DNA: TGTGCCAGCAGTTTACTCAACGTCCTGACTTTC

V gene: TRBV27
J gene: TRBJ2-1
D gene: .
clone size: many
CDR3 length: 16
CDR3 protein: CASSLSRGSTYNEQFF
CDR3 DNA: TGTGCCAGCAGTTTATCAAGGGGGAGTACCTACAATGAGCAGTTCTTC

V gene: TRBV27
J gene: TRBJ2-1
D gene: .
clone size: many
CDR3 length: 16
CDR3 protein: CASSLAEGEGYNEQFF
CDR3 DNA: TGTGCCAGCAGTTTAGCCGAGGGGGAAGGCTACAATGAGCAGTTCTTC

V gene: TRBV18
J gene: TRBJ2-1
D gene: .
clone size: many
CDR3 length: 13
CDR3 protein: CASSRDSNNEQFF
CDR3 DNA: TGTGCCAGCTCACGAGACAGTAACAATGAGCAGTTCTTC

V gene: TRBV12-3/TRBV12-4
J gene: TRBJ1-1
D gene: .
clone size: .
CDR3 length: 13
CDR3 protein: CASSSNVGTEVFF
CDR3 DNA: TGTGCCAGCAGTTCTAATGTGGGAACTGAAGTTTTCTTT